A selection of T cell receptor beta chains follows, all from one sample in a study of blood T cells in healthy people across ages. TCRdb processed the 5' RACE reads anew with MiXCR; each CDR3 protein has one entry. The sample includes roughly 1.6 million distinct CDR3 sequences, 30% to 35% of them seen just once. The sample was blood. These receptors were collected from a woman younger than 45 in good health. Each CDR3 is given with its conserved first and last residue. D genes are given only for firm matches. Where a row states a size, it is once, few, many or the class of an expanded clone; other rows omit it.

TRBJ1-2 TRBV29-1 . TRBD1 CNVVTLDRGRGVYGYTF TGCAACGTTGTAACCCTGGACAGGGGTCGAGGCGTCTATGGCTACACCTTC
TRBJ2-2 TRBV5-5 few . CASSLAGWANTGELFF TGTGCCAGCAGCTTGGCGGGGTGGGCGAACACCGGGGAGCTGTTTTTT
TRBJ1-6 TRBV27 . . CASSLTGYSPLHF TGTGCCAGCAGTTTAACGGGATATTCACCCCTCCACTTT
TRBJ1-4 TRBV6-1 . . CASSGLFPATNEKLFF TGTGCCAGCAGCGGCCTATTCCCTGCAACTAATGAAAAACTGTTTTTT
TRBJ2-5 TRBV20-1 . TRBD1 CSASGQGRWETQYF TGCAGTGCTTCTGGACAGGGGCGGTGGGAGACCCAGTACTTT
TRBJ2-1 TRBV7-9 once . CASSLQGEGFNEQFF TGTGCCAGCAGCTTGCAGGGTGAGGGGTTCAATGAGCAGTTCTTC
TRBJ2-3 TRBV7-2 . TRBD2 CASSRWRELGTDTQYF TGTGCCAGCAGCCGGTGGCGGGAGCTGGGCACAGATACGCAGTATTTT
TRBJ2-7 TRBV5-1 few TRBD1 CASSSRTGTVDSSYEQYF TGCGCCAGCAGCTCAAGGACAGGCACGGTTGATAGCTCCTACGAGCAGTACTTC
TRBJ2-7 TRBV20-1 few . CSARPFEDRSLFLYEQYF TGCAGTGCTAGACCCTTTGAAGACAGGAGCCTTTTCCTCTACGAGCAGTACTTC
TRBJ2-3 TRBV18 . . CASTGRGDTQYF TGTGCCAGCACTGGGCGCGGAGATACGCAGTATTTT